This entry is about one T cell receptor (beta chain). This sample is part of a study of shared clonotypes between healthy human individuals. Germline-derived CDR1 and CDR2 are MDHEN and SYDVKM. The CDR3 has 17 residues. The V and J ends lost 7 bases and 0 bases respectively, with 16 bases between them. The assay was immunoSEQ multiplex PCR, and TCRdb's table has in-frame clones only and misses some. The sample holds roughly 1,500,000 clones, 95% to 99% seen once. The receptor's source is a man younger than 40 in good health. This chain connects TRBV28 to TRBJ2-6; D tentatively fits TRBD1 or TRBD2 (5 bases each). The source material was naive CD4+ T cells sorted from blood. Regarding subset: CD45RA+ positively selected. As DNA, the CDR3 is TGTGCCAGCACAAGGACACGGGGCCCCTCTGGGGCCAACGTCCTGACTTTC. This gives the protein CASTRTRGPSGANVLTF.